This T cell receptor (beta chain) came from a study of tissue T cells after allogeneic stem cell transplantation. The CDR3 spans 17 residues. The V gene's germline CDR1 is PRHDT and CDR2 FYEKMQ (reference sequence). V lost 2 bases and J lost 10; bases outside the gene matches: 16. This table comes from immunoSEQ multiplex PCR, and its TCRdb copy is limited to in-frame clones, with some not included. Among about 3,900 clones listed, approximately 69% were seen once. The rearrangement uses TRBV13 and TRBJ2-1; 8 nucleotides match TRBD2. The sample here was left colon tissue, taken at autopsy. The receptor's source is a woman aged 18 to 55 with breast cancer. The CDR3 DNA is TGTGCCAGCAGCTTAAGAACGGGAGGGCCGTTGTTGGACGAGCAGTTCTTC. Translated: CASSLRTGGPLLDEQFF.